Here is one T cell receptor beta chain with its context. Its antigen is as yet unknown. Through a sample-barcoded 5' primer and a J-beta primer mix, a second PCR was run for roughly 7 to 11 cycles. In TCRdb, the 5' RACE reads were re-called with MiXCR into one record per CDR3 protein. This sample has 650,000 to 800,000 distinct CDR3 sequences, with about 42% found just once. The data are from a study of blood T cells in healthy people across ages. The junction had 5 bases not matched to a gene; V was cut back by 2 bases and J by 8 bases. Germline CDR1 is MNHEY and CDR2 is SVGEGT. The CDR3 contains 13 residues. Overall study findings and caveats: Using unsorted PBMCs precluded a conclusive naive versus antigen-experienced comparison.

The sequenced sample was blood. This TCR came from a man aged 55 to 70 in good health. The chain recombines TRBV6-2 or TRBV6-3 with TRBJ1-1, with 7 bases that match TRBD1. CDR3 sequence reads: CASSYVTGIEAFF. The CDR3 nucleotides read TGTGCCAGCAGTTACGTGACAGGGATCGAAGCTTTCTTT.